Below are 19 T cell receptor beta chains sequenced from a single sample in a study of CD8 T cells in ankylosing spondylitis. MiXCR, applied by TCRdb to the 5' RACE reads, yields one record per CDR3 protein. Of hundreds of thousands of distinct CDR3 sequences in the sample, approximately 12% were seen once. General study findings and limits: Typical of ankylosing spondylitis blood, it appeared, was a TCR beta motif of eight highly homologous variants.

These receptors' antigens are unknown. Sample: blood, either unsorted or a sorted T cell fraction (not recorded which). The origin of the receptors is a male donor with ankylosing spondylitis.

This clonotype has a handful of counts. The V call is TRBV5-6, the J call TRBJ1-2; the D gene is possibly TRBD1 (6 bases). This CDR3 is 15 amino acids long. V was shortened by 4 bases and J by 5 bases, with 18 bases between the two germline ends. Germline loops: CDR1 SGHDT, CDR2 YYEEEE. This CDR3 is CASSAQSGVGYGYTF. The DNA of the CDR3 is TGTGCCAGCAGCGCCCAGTCAGGGGTCGGGTATGGCTACACCTTC.

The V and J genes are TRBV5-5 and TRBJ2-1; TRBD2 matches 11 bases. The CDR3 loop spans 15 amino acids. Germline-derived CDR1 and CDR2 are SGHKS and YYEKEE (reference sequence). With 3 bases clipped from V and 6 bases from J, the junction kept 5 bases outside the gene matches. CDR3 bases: TGTGCCAGCAGCTGGTTAGCGGGAGGGGCCAATGAGCAGTTCTTC. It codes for CASSWLAGGANEQFF.

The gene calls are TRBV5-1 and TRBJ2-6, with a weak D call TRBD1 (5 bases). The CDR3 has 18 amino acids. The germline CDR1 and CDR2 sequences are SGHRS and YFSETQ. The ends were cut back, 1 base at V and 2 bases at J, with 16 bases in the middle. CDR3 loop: CASSLQSQGSPGANVLTF. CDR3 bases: TGCGCCAGCAGCTTGCAAAGTCAGGGATCCCCTGGGGCCAACGTCCTGACTTTC.

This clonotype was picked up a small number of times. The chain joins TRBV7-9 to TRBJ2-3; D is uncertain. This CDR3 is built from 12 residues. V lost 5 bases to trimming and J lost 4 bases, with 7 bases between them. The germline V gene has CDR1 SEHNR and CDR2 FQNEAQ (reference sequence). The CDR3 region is CASSAQSDTQYF. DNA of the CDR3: TGTGCCAGCAGCGCCCAATCAGATACGCAGTATTTT.

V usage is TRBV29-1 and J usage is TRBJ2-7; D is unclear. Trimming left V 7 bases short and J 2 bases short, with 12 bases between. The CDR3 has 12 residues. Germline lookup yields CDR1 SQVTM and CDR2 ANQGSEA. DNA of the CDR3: TGCAGCGCTTACAGTGTACCCTACGAGCAGTACTTC. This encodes CSAYSVPYEQYF.

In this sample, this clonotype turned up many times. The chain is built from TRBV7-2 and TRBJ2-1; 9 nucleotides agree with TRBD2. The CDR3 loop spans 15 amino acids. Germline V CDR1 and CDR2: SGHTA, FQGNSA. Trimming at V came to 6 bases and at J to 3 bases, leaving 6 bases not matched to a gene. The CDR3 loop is CASRNSGRSYNEQFF. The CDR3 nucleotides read TGTGCCAGCAGAAACAGCGGGAGGAGCTACAATGAGCAGTTCTTC.

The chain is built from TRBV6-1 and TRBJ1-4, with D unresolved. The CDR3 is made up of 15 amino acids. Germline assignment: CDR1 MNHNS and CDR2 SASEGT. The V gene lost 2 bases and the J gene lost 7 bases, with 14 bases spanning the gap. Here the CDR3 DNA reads TGTGCCAGCAGTGAATACAGCCGGGGTCCTGAAAAACTGTTTTTT. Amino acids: CASSEYSRGPEKLFF.

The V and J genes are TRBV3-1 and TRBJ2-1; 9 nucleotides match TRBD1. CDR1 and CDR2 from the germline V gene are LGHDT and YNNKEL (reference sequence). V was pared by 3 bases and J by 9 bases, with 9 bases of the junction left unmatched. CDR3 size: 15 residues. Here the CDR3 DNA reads TGTGCCAGCAGCCAGGGACAGGGCCGTCGGGGTGAGCAGTTCTTC. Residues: CASSQGQGRRGEQFF.

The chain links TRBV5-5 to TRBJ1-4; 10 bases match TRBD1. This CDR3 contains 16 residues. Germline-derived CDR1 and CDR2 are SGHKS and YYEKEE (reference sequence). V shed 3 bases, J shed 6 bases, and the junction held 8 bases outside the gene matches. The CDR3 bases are TGTGCCAGCAGCTGGGGCCGGGGGACAGGGGATGAAAAACTGTTTTTT. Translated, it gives CASSWGRGTGDEKLFF.

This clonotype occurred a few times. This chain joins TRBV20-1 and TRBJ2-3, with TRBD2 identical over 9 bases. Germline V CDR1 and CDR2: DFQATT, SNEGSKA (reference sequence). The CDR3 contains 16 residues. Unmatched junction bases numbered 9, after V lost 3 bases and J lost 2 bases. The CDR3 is CSASGVAGVDTDTQYF. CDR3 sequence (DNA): TGCAGTGCTAGCGGGGTAGCGGGAGTGGACACAGATACGCAGTATTTT.

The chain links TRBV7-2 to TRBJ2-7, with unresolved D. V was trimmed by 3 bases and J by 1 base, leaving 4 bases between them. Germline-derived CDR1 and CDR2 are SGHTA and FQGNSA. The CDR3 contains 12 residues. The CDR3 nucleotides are TGTGCCAGCAGCTTCCCTTCCTACGAGCAGTACTTC. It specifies CASSFPSYEQYF. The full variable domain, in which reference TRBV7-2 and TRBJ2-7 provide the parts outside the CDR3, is GAGVSQSPSNKVTEKGKDVELRCDPISGHTALYWYRQSLGQGLEFLIYFQGNSAPDKSGLPSDRFSAERTGGSVSTLTIQRTQQEDSAVYLCASSFPSYEQYFGPGTRLTVT.

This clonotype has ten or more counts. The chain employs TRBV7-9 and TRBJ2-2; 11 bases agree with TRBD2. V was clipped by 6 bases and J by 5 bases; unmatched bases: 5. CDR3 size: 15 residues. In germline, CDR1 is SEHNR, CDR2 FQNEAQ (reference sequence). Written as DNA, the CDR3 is TGTGCCAGCAGACCACGGACTAGCGGGACCGGGGAGCTGTTTTTT. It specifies CASRPRTSGTGELFF.

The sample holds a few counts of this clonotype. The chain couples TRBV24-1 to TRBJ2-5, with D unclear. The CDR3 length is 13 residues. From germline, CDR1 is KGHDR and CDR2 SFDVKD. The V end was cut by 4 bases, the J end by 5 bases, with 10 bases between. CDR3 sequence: CATSDTIGETQYF. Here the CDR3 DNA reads TGTGCCACCAGTGACACAATTGGGGAGACCCAGTACTTC.

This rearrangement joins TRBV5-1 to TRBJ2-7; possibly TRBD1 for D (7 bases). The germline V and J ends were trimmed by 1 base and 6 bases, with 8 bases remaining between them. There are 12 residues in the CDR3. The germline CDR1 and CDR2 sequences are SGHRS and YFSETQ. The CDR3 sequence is CASSLQGGEQYV. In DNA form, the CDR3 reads TGCGCCAGCAGCTTGCAGGGGGGCGAGCAGTACGTC.

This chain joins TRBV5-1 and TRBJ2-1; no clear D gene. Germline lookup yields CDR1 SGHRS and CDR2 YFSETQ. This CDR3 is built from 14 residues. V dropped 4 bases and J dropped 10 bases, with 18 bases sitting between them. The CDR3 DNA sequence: TGCGCCAGCAGCCGCGTGGGGATGGATTCCGAGCAGTTCTTC. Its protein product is CASSRVGMDSEQFF.

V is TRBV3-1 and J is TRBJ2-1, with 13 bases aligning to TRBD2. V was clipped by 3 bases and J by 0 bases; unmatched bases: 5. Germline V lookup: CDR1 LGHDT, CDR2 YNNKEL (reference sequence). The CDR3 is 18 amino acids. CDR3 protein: CASSHGLAGASSYNEQFF. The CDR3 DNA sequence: TGTGCCAGCAGCCATGGACTAGCGGGAGCAAGCTCCTACAATGAGCAGTTCTTC.

The CDR3 sequence is CASSPRAGPSTDTQYF. The CDR3 DNA sequence: TGCGCCAGCAGCCCTAGAGCGGGACCTTCCACAGATACGCAGTATTTT. The genes are TRBV5-1 and TRBJ2-3; 7 nucleotides match TRBD2. V trimming: 4 bases; J trimming: 2 bases; junction bases outside the gene matches: 10. Per the germline V gene, CDR1 is SGHRS and CDR2 is YFSETQ. The CDR3 has 16 amino acids.

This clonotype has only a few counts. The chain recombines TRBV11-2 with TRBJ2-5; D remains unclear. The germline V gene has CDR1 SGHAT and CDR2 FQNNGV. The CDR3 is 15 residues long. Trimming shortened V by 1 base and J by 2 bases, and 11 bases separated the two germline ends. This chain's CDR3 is CASSLALGRQETQYF. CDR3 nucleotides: TGTGCCAGCAGCTTAGCTTTGGGTAGGCAAGAGACCCAGTACTTC.

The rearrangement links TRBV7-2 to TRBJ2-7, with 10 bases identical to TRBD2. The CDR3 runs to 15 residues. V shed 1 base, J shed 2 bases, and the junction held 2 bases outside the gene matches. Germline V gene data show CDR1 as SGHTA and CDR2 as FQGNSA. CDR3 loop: CASSLGTSGPYEQYF. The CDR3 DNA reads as TGTGCCAGCAGCTTAGGGACTAGCGGCCCCTACGAGCAGTACTTC.